This paragraph covers one T cell receptor (beta chain) sequence. Antigen unknown. These data are taken from a study of CD8 T cells in ankylosing spondylitis. Regarding the study as a whole: Earlier studies detected some motif variants in reactive arthritis synovial fluid and blood. CD8+ cells made up the disease-linked clones, which were relatively rare in peripheral blood. A motif in TCR beta, a set of eight highly homologous variants, appeared characteristic of ankylosing spondylitis blood.

The germline CDR1 and CDR2 sequences are MNHEY and SMNVEV (reference sequence). The V gene end was trimmed by 0 bases and the J gene end by 0 bases; junction bases not matched to a gene: 11. The CDR3 is 21 amino acids. Libraries for TCR beta were made by quantitative 5'-RACE with molecular barcodes. TCRdb reprocessed the 5' RACE reads with MiXCR, giving one entry per CDR3 protein. The sample lists about 300,000 distinct CDR3 sequences, around a tenth occurring once. The origin of this receptor is a female donor with ankylosing spondylitis or in good health (not recorded which). V and J are TRBV27 and TRBJ2-3; 14 bases are shared with TRBD2. Sequenced input: blood, either unsorted or a sorted T cell fraction (not recorded which). Written as DNA, the CDR3 is TGTGCCAGCAGTTTATCCGCAGGGGGACTAGCGGGGGCCGCGAGCACAGATACGCAGTATTTT. Protein product: CASSLSAGGLAGAASTDTQYF.